This section outlines one T cell receptor (beta chain) sequence together with its context. What it binds is not known. The sample is drawn from a study of healthy donors' naive CD4 and CD8 T cells. Study-level points and caveats: Alpha and beta chains were sequenced in bulk without pairing. Negatively charged CDR3s marked CD8+ lineage; positively charged CDR3s marked CD4+ lineage. Homeostatic proliferation of naive T cells was not examined as a bias source. Reportedly, most V and J gene segments showed naive CD4+ versus CD8+ bias.

The CDR3 is made up of 16 amino acids. Germline lookup yields CDR1 MNHEY and CDR2 SVGAGI. Trimming removed 4 bases from V and 11 bases from J, with 24 bases in between. TCR libraries were built from around 0.45 ug of total RNA by linear amplification. TCRdb used MiXCR to reprocess the reads, holding one entry per CDR3 protein. The repertoire holds about 180,000 distinct CDR3 sequences, 65% to 75% seen once, with about 2.3% in the top ten. The sample was naive CD4+ and CD8+ T cells sorted from blood, pooled from several donors. This sequence was found in a pool of human donors in good health; the sample pools cells from several healthy donors. This chain uses TRBV6-5 with TRBJ2-1; D possibly corresponds to TRBD2 (6 bases). CDR3 residues: CASSSRAGARTMKQFF. CDR3 nucleotides: TGTGCCAGCAGTTCCCGAGCGGGTGCACGGACAATGAAGCAGTTCTTC.